These 8 T cell receptor beta chains were all obtained from the same sample, sequenced in a study of T cell responses to AZD1222 COVID-19 vaccine. Sequenced by immunoSEQ multiplex PCR; TCRdb stores in-frame clones only, minus some. Seen here are roughly 150,000 clones, roughly nine tenths observed once, and the top ten hold 1.5%. The starting material was peripheral blood, obtained 28 days after the second AZD1222 dose. Source of these receptors: an adult who received the AZD1222 COVID-19 vaccine.

The chain links TRBV6-1 to TRBJ2-1; 14 nucleotides match TRBD2. The CDR3 has 21 residues. Germline CDR1 reads MNHNS; CDR2 reads SASEGT. The V gene end was trimmed by 2 bases and the J gene end by 0 bases; junction bases not matched to a gene: 12. This CDR3 is CASSERRLAGGIYSSYNEQFF. The CDR3 DNA is TGTGCCAGCAGTGAAAGGAGACTAGCGGGAGGGATATACAGCTCCTACAATGAGCAGTTCTTC.

The chain employs TRBV9 and TRBJ1-2; 10 nucleotides agree with TRBD1. The CDR3 has 16 residues. Trimming removed 0 bases from V and 8 bases from J; junction bases left unmatched: 10. Germline V lookup: CDR1 SGDLS, CDR2 YYNGEE. The CDR3 coding sequence is TGTGCCAGCAGCGTAGCCCCAGTTGGGACAGGGGAGGGCTACACCTTC. This sequence encodes CASSVAPVGTGEGYTF.

The chain couples TRBV9 to TRBJ1-1; D not certain. Per germline, CDR1 SGDLS and CDR2 YYNGEE. The V end was cut by 1 base, the J end by 0 bases, with 7 bases between. This CDR3 comprises 14 residues. CDR3 in DNA: TGTGCCAGCAGCGTATGGGATATGAACACTGAAGCTTTCTTT. Translated, it gives CASSVWDMNTEAFF.

CDR3 loop: CSVPIGTGPNEQYF. The CDR3 DNA follows: TGCAGCGTTCCCATCGGGACAGGGCCCAACGAGCAGTACTTC. The genes are TRBV29-1 and TRBJ2-7, with 9 bases identical to TRBD1. This CDR3 spans 14 amino acids. Germline CDR1 and CDR2: SQVTM and ANQGSEA. After removal of 5 bases from V and 5 bases from J, the junction contained 10 bases not matched to a gene.

This clone showed up just a few times. The J gene is TRBJ2-2, the V gene TRBV5-4; TRBD1 aligns across 8 bases. Unmatched junction bases numbered 6, after V lost 7 bases and J lost 4 bases. The CDR3 contains 14 residues. CDR1 and CDR2 (germline): SGHNT, YYREEE (reference sequence). The CDR3 loop is CASQRDRGTGELFF. The CDR3, as DNA: TGTGCCAGCCAGCGTGACAGGGGCACCGGGGAGCTGTTTTTT.

This chain uses TRBV11-2 with TRBJ2-1; D is ambiguous. There are 13 residues in the CDR3. Trimming pared 4 bases from V and 5 bases from J, leaving 9 bases between. The germline gives CDR1 SGHAT, CDR2 FQNNGV. The CDR3 loop is CASSSGSDNEQFF. The DNA for the CDR3 is TGTGCCAGCAGCTCCGGGTCCGACAATGAGCAGTTCTTC.

The V and J genes are TRBV19 and TRBJ2-1; 8 nucleotides align to TRBD2. CDR1 LNHDA and CDR2 SQIVND come from the germline V gene (reference sequence). The CDR3 runs to 16 residues. The ends lost 0 bases at V and 4 bases at J; junction bases unmatched: 5. The CDR3 nucleotides read TGTGCCAGTAGTATAGAAGCGGGAGATATTTACAATGAGCAGTTCTTC. Amino acids: CASSIEAGDIYNEQFF.

The chain combines TRBV30 with TRBJ1-1, with a weak D call TRBD1 (5 bases). Germline V gene lookup returns CDR1 GTSNPN and CDR2 SVGIG (reference sequence). The CDR3 is 13 amino acids. Trimming pared 3 bases from V and 7 bases from J, leaving 15 bases between. The DNA for the CDR3 is TGTGCCTGGAGGAATTTCTGGGGGATTGAAGCTTTCTTT. Encoded protein: CAWRNFWGIEAFF.